These 3 T cell receptor beta chains came from one sample sequenced in a study of blood T cell repertoires in COVID-19. Here immunoSEQ multiplex PCR was the method, and the copy in TCRdb shows in-frame clones only, minus some. This table holds approximately 110,000 clones, roughly 81% found once. The source material was peripheral blood. These TCRs come from a woman in her seventies with acute or convalescent COVID-19.

On this clone itself: The same CDR3 can be traced to other DNA sequences in this sample. This sequence joins TRBV30 and TRBJ2-7, with D perhaps TRBD1 (5 bases). Germline CDR1 is GTSNPN and CDR2 is SVGIG (reference sequence). The length of the CDR3 is 14 residues. V was clipped by 3 bases and J by 1 base, with 13 bases between them. CDR3 in amino acids: CAWRDRDSSYEQYF. CDR3 nucleotide sequence: TGTGCCTGGAGGGACCGAGACAGTTCCTACGAGCAGTACTTC.

This clone has just one count. This chain links TRBV18 with TRBJ1-6; D is ambiguous. Trimming removed 3 bases from V and 8 bases from J, with 8 bases in between. The CDR3 spans 13 residues. The germline V gene encodes CDR1 KGHSH and CDR2 LQKENI. The CDR3 region is CASSPQEYSPLHF. CDR3 DNA sequence: TGTGCCAGCTCACCGCAGGAATATTCACCCCTCCACTTT. Supplemented by reference TRBV18 and TRBJ1-6, the full variable domain reads NAGVMQNPRHLVRRRGQEARLRCSPMKGHSHVYWYRQLPEEGLKFMVYLQKENIIDESGMPKERFSAEFPKEGPSILRIQQVVRGDSAAYFCASSPQEYSPLHFGNGTRLTVT.

This clone has only one observation. The V gene is TRBV6-5, the J gene TRBJ1-2, with TRBD1 matching over 8 bases. From germline, CDR1 is MNHEY and CDR2 SVGAGI. This CDR3 has 15 residues. Losses at the gene ends were 6 bases for V and 2 bases for J; bases not matched to a gene: 8. Here the CDR3 DNA reads TGTGCCAGCAGAAAATCGGGACAGGTGAACTATGGCTACACCTTC. Amino acid sequence: CASRKSGQVNYGYTF.